This entry lists 25 T cell receptor beta chains sequenced from one sample in a study of identical twins. TCRdb redid the calling of the 5' RACE reads with MiXCR, one entry per CDR3 protein. The sample shows some 730,000 distinct CDR3 sequences, roughly 18% of them seen only once. These records were also assigned to another study, of T cells expressing NK-cell markers.

Input material: PBMCs. The receptors come from a woman aged 18-29 years in good health.

This chain links TRBV12-3 or TRBV12-4 with TRBJ2-1; 7 bases are a match to TRBD2. J lost 5 bases, V lost 6 bases, and 10 bases had no gene match. The length of the CDR3 is 15 residues. The CDR3 here is CASRSLGGSDNEQFF. CDR3 DNA sequence: TGTGCCAGCAGATCCCTCGGGGGGTCAGACAATGAGCAGTTCTTC.

In its sample, this clonotype was seen a few times. This sequence joins TRBV3-1 and TRBJ1-1; D gene ambiguous. The germline V gene encodes CDR1 LGHDT and CDR2 YNNKEL (reference sequence). Trimming cost V 7 bases and J 5 bases, with 14 bases left between them. The CDR3 has 13 residues. The CDR3 DNA is TGTGCCAGCACCCGGCGTGGGCAGACTGAAGCTTTCTTT. Amino acid sequence: CASTRRGQTEAFF.

This clonotype was seen a handful of times. The chain links TRBV12-3 or TRBV12-4 to TRBJ1-2; TRBD1 matches 9 bases. V lost 5 bases, J lost 1 base, and 5 bases stayed unmatched. This CDR3 has 15 residues. The CDR3 spells CASSTRQGVNYGYTF. CDR3 nucleotide sequence: TGTGCCAGCAGTACCCGACAGGGGGTTAACTATGGCTACACCTTC.

This chain connects TRBV15 to TRBJ1-2, with a possible D match to TRBD1 (5 bases). V lost 1 base and J lost 6, with 21 bases in between. Germline assignment: CDR1 LNHNV and CDR2 YYDKDF (reference sequence). The CDR3 extends over 17 amino acids. For the CDR3, the DNA is TGTGCCACCAGCAGAGGTCTAGTTGGGGCCTCGGGCAATGGCTACACCTTC. Protein: CATSRGLVGASGNGYTF.

This rearrangement joins TRBV4-3 to TRBJ2-3, with 11 bases fitting TRBD2. The germline V gene encodes CDR1 LGHNA and CDR2 YSLEER. This CDR3 is 17 amino acids long. V lost 1 base and J lost 3; bases outside the gene matches: 6. As DNA, the CDR3 is TGCGCCAGCAGCCAAGTTGGTGGGACTAGCGGTACAGATACGCAGTATTTT. This sequence encodes CASSQVGGTSGTDTQYF.

This rearrangement joins TRBV2 to TRBJ2-1; D ambiguous. This CDR3 has 11 amino acids. V lost 8 bases and J 8 bases, leaving 10 bases between the germline ends. Germline values: CDR1 SNHLY, CDR2 FYNNEI. CDR3 in amino acids: CASGISDEQFF. CDR3 nucleotides: TGTGCCAGCGGGATCTCGGATGAGCAGTTCTTC.

The V and J genes are TRBV6-1 and TRBJ2-3; D gene unclear. The CDR3 is made up of 15 amino acids. CDR1 is MNHNS and CDR2 is SASEGT in the germline V gene. Between the trimmed V and J ends, which lost 6 bases and 0 bases, there was a span of 13 bases. CDR3 nucleotides: TGTGCCAGCAGGGACCTGACTCTTAGCACAGATACGCAGTATTTT. Translated, it gives CASRDLTLSTDTQYF.

This clonotype was picked up a small number of times. The V call is TRBV7-2, the J call TRBJ2-1; tentative D call: TRBD1 (5 bases). Germline V lookup: CDR1 SGHTA, CDR2 FQGNSA. Trimming pared 5 bases from V and 10 bases from J, leaving 21 bases between. This CDR3 spans 15 amino acids. The CDR3 nucleotides read TGTGCCAGCAGCCCGGTAGGGGCGAGTAATAGGGAGCAGTTCTTC. This gives the protein CASSPVGASNREQFF. Full variable domain (remainder filled in from reference TRBV7-2 and TRBJ2-1): GAGVSQSPSNKVTEKGKDVELRCDPISGHTALYWYRQSLGQGLEFLIYFQGNSAPDKSGLPSDRFSAERTGGSVSTLTIQRTQQEDSAVYLCASSPVGASNREQFFGPGTRLTVL.

This clonotype was observed a few times. The chain recombines TRBV11-3 with TRBJ2-2; possibly TRBD1 or TRBD2 for D (5 bases each). The CDR3 sequence is 16 residues long. V lost 0 bases and J lost 6, with 14 bases in between. Per the germline V gene, CDR1 is SGHNT and CDR2 is YENEEA. The CDR3 region is CASSLEGTSGAGELFF. DNA of the CDR3: TGTGCCAGCAGCTTAGAAGGGACCTCCGGGGCCGGGGAGCTGTTTTTT.

The rearrangement links TRBV29-1 to TRBJ2-2; D possibly uses TRBD1 or TRBD2 (5 bases each). The V end was cut by 3 bases, the J end by 2 bases, with 13 bases between. CDR3 size: 15 residues. CDR1 SQVTM and CDR2 ANQGSEA come from the germline V gene. CDR3 region: CSVEDKRLNTGELFF. CDR3 DNA: TGCAGCGTTGAGGACAAGCGACTAAACACCGGGGAGCTGTTTTTT.

This clonotype showed up many times. The genes are TRBV6-2 or TRBV6-3 and TRBJ2-2, with D possibly TRBD2 on 7 matching bases. The germline CDR1 and CDR2 sequences are MNHEY and SVGEGT. The CDR3 totals 12 residues. The CDR3 spells CGSGTYTGELFF. The CDR3 DNA reads as TGTGGAAGCGGGACATACACCGGGGAGCTGTTTTTT.

The table lists this clonotype with many counts. At one end the junction does not follow the germline gene, possibly because of a read error. V gene TRBV5-6 combines with J gene TRBJ1-1; D is ambiguous. The CDR3 is 13 residues long. Germline V CDR1 and CDR2: SGHDT, YYEEEE. CDR3 sequence (DNA): TGTGCTAGCAGCCCCCAACTGAACACTGAAGCTTTCTTT. It translates to CASSPQLNTEAFF.

This clonotype was seen a handful of times. CDR3 bases: TGTGCCAGCAGTTCGCGGAGCCCCCAAGAGACCCAGTACTTC. This gives the protein CASSSRSPQETQYF. This chain connects TRBV6-2 or TRBV6-3 to TRBJ2-5; no firm D call. V lost 4 bases to trimming and J lost 1 base, with 10 bases between them. This CDR3 comprises 14 residues. Germline CDR1 reads MNHEY; CDR2 reads SVGEGT.

This clonotype was recorded a few times. This sequence joins TRBV5-1 and TRBJ1-4, with D unresolved. This CDR3 has 14 residues. Trimming shortened V by 0 bases and J by 9 bases, and 12 bases separated the two germline ends. CDR1 and CDR2 (germline): SGHRS, YFSETQ. This CDR3 is CASSLVTGNQKLFF. The CDR3 bases are TGCGCCAGCAGCTTGGTTACGGGGAATCAAAAACTGTTTTTT.

The J gene is TRBJ1-6, the V gene TRBV20-1, with D perhaps TRBD1 (5 bases). The germline CDR1 and CDR2 sequences are DFQATT and SNEGSKA (reference sequence). Deletions cut 6 bases from V and 7 bases from J, with 22 bases between. The CDR3 has 16 residues. This chain's CDR3 is CSASLGGISGNSPLHF. The CDR3 coding sequence is TGCAGTGCATCCTTGGGGGGGATATCGGGAAATTCACCCCTCCACTTT.

V gene TRBV12-3 or TRBV12-4 combines with J gene TRBJ2-7; 9 positions agree with TRBD2. The trim removed 6 bases at V and 0 bases at J, leaving 9 bases unmatched. This CDR3 contains 16 residues. The CDR3 sequence: CASSHGGSGSSYEQYF. CDR3 in DNA: TGTGCCAGCAGCCACGGAGGTAGCGGGAGCTCCTACGAGCAGTACTTC.

This clonotype was picked up many times. The rearrangement joins TRBV12-3 or TRBV12-4 to TRBJ1-3, with D unclear. The CDR3 has 13 amino acids. Trimming removed 6 bases at V and 2 bases at J, with 8 bases between. CDR3 amino acids: CASRTTAGNTIYF. CDR3 bases: TGTGCCAGCAGGACAACGGCTGGAAACACCATATATTTT.

V is TRBV7-8 and J is TRBJ2-1; 8 bases fit TRBD2. Germline V gene data show CDR1 as SGHVS and CDR2 as FQNEAQ. The CDR3 runs to 15 residues. The trim removed 4 bases at V and 8 bases at J, leaving 10 bases unmatched. The DNA of the CDR3 is TGTGCCAGCAGCTCCGGGACTAGGGATTGGTATGAGCAGTTCTTC. It encodes CASSSGTRDWYEQFF.

This clonotype turned up a few times. J is TRBJ2-1 and V is TRBV7-9, with TRBD2 as a possible D gene (5 bases). The germline CDR1 and CDR2 sequences are SEHNR and FQNEAQ (reference sequence). The ends were cut back, 5 bases at V and 0 bases at J, with 11 bases in the middle. The CDR3 totals 15 residues. In nucleotides, the CDR3 is TGTGCCAGCAGCACGCACGGACTCTCCTACAATGAGCAGTTCTTC. Its protein product is CASSTHGLSYNEQFF. The entire variable domain, with the rest obtained from reference TRBV7-9 and TRBJ2-1, is as follows: DTGVSQNPRHKITKRGQNVTFRCDPISEHNRLYWYRQTLGQGPEFLTYFQNEAQLEKSRLLSDRFSAERPKGSFSTLEIQRTEQGDSAMYLCASSTHGLSYNEQFFGPGTRLTVL.

The CDR3 loop is CASSWDDLYEQYF. Here the CDR3 DNA reads TGCGCCAGCAGCTGGGACGACCTATACGAGCAGTACTTC. The rearrangement links TRBV5-1 to TRBJ2-7; possibly TRBD1 or TRBD2 for D (5 bases each). The ends were cut back, 3 bases at V and 4 bases at J, with 11 bases in the middle. The CDR3 spans 13 residues. Germline-derived CDR1 and CDR2 are SGHRS and YFSETQ.

This clonotype was detected ten times or more. The V gene is TRBV12-3 or TRBV12-4, the J gene TRBJ2-1, with TRBD2 as a possible D gene (6 bases). The CDR3 is made up of 15 amino acids. Between the trimmed V and J ends, which lost 1 base and 4 bases, there was a span of 11 bases. The CDR3 protein is CASSLVAGIYNEQFF. The CDR3 nucleotides read TGTGCCAGCAGTTTAGTGGCGGGGATATACAATGAGCAGTTCTTC.

The chain employs TRBV28 and TRBJ2-7; the D gene is possibly TRBD2 (5 bases). Per the germline V gene, CDR1 is MDHEN and CDR2 is SYDVKM. The V gene lost 7 bases and the J gene lost 2 bases, with 15 bases spanning the gap. The CDR3 runs to 14 residues. This chain's CDR3 is CASIRGIGTYEQYF. CDR3 coding DNA: TGTGCCAGCATTAGAGGGATCGGAACCTACGAGCAGTACTTC.

The chain joins TRBV6-2 or TRBV6-3 to TRBJ2-1; 9 bases agree with TRBD2. Germline V gene data show CDR1 as MNHEY and CDR2 as SVGEGT. J was trimmed by 6 bases and V by 7 bases; bases with no gene match: 10. The length of the CDR3 is 15 residues. The CDR3 reads CASTPLGTSRNEQFF. In nucleotides, the CDR3 is TGTGCCAGCACCCCGTTGGGGACTAGCCGCAATGAGCAGTTCTTC.

V is TRBV20-1 and J is TRBJ1-1, with unresolved D. The germline gives CDR1 DFQATT, CDR2 SNEGSKA (reference sequence). Trimming shortened V by 0 bases and J by 3 bases, and 17 bases separated the two germline ends. This CDR3 contains 16 residues. The CDR3 region is CSAREGGWFRDTEAFF. The DNA for the CDR3 is TGCAGTGCTAGAGAGGGAGGTTGGTTTAGAGACACTGAAGCTTTCTTT.

This CDR3 reads CASRHRGLYEQYF. CDR3 DNA sequence: TGTGCCAGCAGACACAGGGGTCTATACGAGCAGTACTTC. The chain carries TRBV6-1 and TRBJ2-7; TRBD1 aligns across 7 bases. V gave up 6 bases and J gave up 4 bases; unmatched junction bases: 6. There are 13 residues in the CDR3. Germline assignment: CDR1 MNHNS and CDR2 SASEGT.